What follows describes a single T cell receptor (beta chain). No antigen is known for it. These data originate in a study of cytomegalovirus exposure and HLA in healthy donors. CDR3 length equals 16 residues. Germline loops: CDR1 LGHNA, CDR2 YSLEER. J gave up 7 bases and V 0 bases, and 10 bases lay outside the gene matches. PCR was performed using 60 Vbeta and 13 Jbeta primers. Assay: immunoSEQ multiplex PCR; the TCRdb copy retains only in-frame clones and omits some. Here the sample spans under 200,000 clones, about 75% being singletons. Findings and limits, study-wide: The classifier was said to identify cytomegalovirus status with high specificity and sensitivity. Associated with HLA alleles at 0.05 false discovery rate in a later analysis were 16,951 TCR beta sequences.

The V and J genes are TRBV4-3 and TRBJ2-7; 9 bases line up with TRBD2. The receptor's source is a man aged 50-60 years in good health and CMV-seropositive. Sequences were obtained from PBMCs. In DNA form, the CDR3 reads TGCGCCAGCAGCCAAGATCGGGCGGGGGGGCTGAAAGAGCAGTACTTC. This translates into CASSQDRAGGLKEQYF.